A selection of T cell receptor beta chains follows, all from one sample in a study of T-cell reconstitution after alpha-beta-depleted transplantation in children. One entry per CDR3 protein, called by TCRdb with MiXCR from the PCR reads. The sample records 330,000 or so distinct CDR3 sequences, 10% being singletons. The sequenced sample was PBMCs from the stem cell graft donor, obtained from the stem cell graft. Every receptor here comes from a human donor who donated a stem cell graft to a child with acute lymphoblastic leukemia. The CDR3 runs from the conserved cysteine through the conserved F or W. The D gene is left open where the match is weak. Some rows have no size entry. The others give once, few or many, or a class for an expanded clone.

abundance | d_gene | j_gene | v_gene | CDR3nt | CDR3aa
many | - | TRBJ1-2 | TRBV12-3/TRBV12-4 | TGTGCCAGCACCTCGATAGATCCGGGGGGCTACACCTTC | CASTSIDPGGYTF
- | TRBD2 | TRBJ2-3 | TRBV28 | TGTGCCAGCATCGCCCGAAGCGGGAGTGGGACAGATACGCAGTATTTT | CASIARSGSGTDTQYF
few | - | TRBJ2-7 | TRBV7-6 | TGTGCCAGCAGCTTGGCCGCTTTCCGGACAGACTACGAGCAGTACTTC | CASSLAAFRTDYEQYF
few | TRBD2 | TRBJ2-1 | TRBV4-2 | TGTGCCAGCAGCCTTTCGGTCGTGGGGGGGGAGGAGCTCCGCTCCTACAATGAGCAGTTCTTC | CASSLSVVGGEELRSYNEQFF
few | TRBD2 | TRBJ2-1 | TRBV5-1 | TGCGCCAGCAGCTTGGGGGTGACTAGCGCCTACAATGAGCAGTTCTTC | CASSLGVTSAYNEQFF
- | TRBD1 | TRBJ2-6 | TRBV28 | TGTGCCAGCAGTCCCGGGACAGGATTCTCTGGGGCCAACGTCCTGACTTTC | CASSPGTGFSGANVLTF
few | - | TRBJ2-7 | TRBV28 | TGTGCCAGCATACTCGGTGGTTTGAACTACGAGCAGTACTTC | CASILGGLNYEQYF
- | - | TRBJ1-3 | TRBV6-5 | TGTGCCAGCACTAGACGGGGGGGTTCTGGAAACACCATATATTTT | CASTRRGGSGNTIYF
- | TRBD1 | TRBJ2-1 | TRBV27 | TGTGCCAGCAGTTCCCACAGGGGCAATGAGCAGTTCTTC | CASSSHRGNEQFF
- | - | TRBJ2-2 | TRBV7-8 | TGTGCCAGCAGCCGGACGATGCCTCCCGGGGAGCTGTTTTTT | CASSRTMPPGELFF
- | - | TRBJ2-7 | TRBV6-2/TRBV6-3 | TGTGCCAGCAGTTTTGGGCCTCTATCCGCCTACGAGCAGTACTTC | CASSFGPLSAYEQYF
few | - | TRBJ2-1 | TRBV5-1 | TGCGCCAGCAGCTTATCAACGGTCGCAGCGATCAATGAGCAGTTCTTC | CASSLSTVAAINEQFF
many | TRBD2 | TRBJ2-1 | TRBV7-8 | TGTGCCAGCAGCCCAAGGGGACTAGCGGGAGGCCTGTTCTTC | CASSPRGLAGGLFF
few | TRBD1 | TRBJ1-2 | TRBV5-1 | TGCGCCAGCAGGGGACAGGGAAGGGAGACTGGCTACACCTTC | CASRGQGRETGYTF
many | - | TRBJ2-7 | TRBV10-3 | TGTGCCATCAGTGGGCAGGAAGCCTACGAGCAGTACTTC | CAISGQEAYEQYF
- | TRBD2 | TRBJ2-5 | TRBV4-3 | TGCGCCAGCAGCCAAGATGCCCGGGGGGGGGAGACCCAGTACTTC | CASSQDARGGETQYF
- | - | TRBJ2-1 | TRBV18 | TGTGCCAGCTCCCCAATCGGGGGCAATGAGCAGTTCTTC | CASSPIGGNEQFF
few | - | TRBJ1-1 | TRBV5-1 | TGCGCCAGCAGATCCTCAATTTGGCCGGGGGCGAGTTCCCGGGAAGCTTTCTTT | CASRSSIWPGASSREAFF